This TCR beta chain was observed in a study of blood T cell repertoires in COVID-19. Libraries were prepared by immunoSEQ multiplex PCR; TCRdb keeps only in-frame clonotypes and omits some of them. The data show about 220,000 clones, 84% seen once. In this sample, this clone turned up once. Unmatched junction bases numbered 12, after V lost 4 bases and J lost 1 base. There are 17 residues in the CDR3. Germline V gene data show CDR1 as SGHTA and CDR2 as FQGNSA. The source material was peripheral blood. This chain links TRBV7-2 with TRBJ2-5; 7 nucleotides agree with TRBD2. The sequence was obtained from a young man with active or convalescent COVID-19. The CDR3 region is CASSSKSGTISQETQYF. CDR3 DNA sequence: TGTGCCAGCAGCTCAAAGTCCGGGACTATTTCCCAAGAGACCCAGTACTTC. Drawing the rest from reference TRBV7-2 and TRBJ2-5, the complete variable domain is GAGVSQSPSNKVTEKGKDVELRCDPISGHTALYWYRQSLGQGLEFLIYFQGNSAPDKSGLPSDRFSAERTGGSVSTLTIQRTQQEDSAVYLCASSSKSGTISQETQYFGPGTRLLVL.